One and the same sample provided the 3 T cell receptor beta chains below, sequenced in a study of CD8 T cells in ankylosing spondylitis. Study-wide results and limits: Apparently characteristic of ankylosing spondylitis blood was a TCR beta motif (fewer than 10 highly homologous variants).

TCRdb re-derived calls from the 5' RACE reads in MiXCR, one entry per CDR3 protein. This table holds around 770,000 distinct CDR3 sequences, around a fifth found once. Antigen specificity for these receptors is unknown. The sample taken for sequencing was blood, either unsorted or a sorted T cell fraction (not recorded which). These receptors all stem from a male donor with ankylosing spondylitis.

The chain links TRBV15 to TRBJ2-3; D perhaps matches TRBD2 (5 bases). The CDR3 loop spans 16 amino acids. Germline V gives CDR1 LNHNV, CDR2 YYDKDF (reference sequence). V was pared by 1 base and J by 0 bases, with 11 bases between. CDR3 DNA sequence: TGTGCCACCAGCAGAGTTAGGACTTCTAGCACAGATACGCAGTATTTT. Protein sequence: CATSRVRTSSTDTQYF.

V and J are TRBV7-3 and TRBJ2-1, with D possibly matching TRBD2 (6 bases). The germline V gene has CDR1 SGHTA and CDR2 FQGTGA. The CDR3 contains 18 residues. Trimming cost V 4 bases and J 2 bases, with 21 bases left between them. CDR3 nucleotides: TGTGCCAGCAGCTCTACTTCAGGGCTGGGGACTCCCTACAATGAGCAGTTCTTC. It translates to CASSSTSGLGTPYNEQFF.

This clonotype was counted only a few times. The chain recombines TRBV11-2 with TRBJ1-5; possibly TRBD1 for D (5 bases). This CDR3 region has 14 residues. Between the trimmed V and J ends, which lost 0 bases and 2 bases, there was a span of 5 bases. Germline V lookup: CDR1 SGHAT, CDR2 FQNNGV. CDR3 sequence reads: CASSLEQGNQPQHF. In DNA, the CDR3 is TGTGCCAGCAGCTTAGAACAGGGCAATCAGCCCCAGCATTTT.